These 3 T cell receptor beta chains were all obtained from the same sample, sequenced in a study of technical replicates of blood from several donors. Assay: immunoSEQ multiplex PCR; the TCRdb copy retains only in-frame clones and omits some. The sample has fewer than 80,000 clones; 80% to 90% are singletons. Sample: PBMCs. These receptors were collected from a human donor in good health. Some clones in this sample may be carry-over from other donors' samples.

CDR3 protein: CASSRQGATQDTQYF. The CDR3 DNA reads TGTGCCAGCTCACGACAGGGGGCAACACAAGATACGCAGTATTTT. This chain links TRBV18 with TRBJ2-3, with 10 bases matching TRBD1. The CDR3 spans 15 residues. V lost 4 bases, J lost 5 bases, and 6 bases stayed unmatched. The germline CDR1 and CDR2 sequences are KGHSH and LQKENI. The entire variable domain, with the rest obtained from reference TRBV18 and TRBJ2-3, is as follows: NAGVMQNPRHLVRRRGQEARLRCSPMKGHSHVYWYRQLPEEGLKFMVYLQKENIIDESGMPKERFSAEFPKEGPSILRIQQVVRGDSAAYFCASSRQGATQDTQYFGPGTRLTVL.

V gene TRBV6-6 combines with J gene TRBJ2-5; TRBD2 agrees at 8 bases. With 6 bases clipped from V and 5 bases from J, the junction kept 5 bases outside the gene matches. The germline CDR1 and CDR2 sequences are MNHNY and SVGAGI (reference sequence). The CDR3 is 13 amino acids. CDR3 amino acids: CASRGGGRETQYF. CDR3 sequence (DNA): TGTGCCAGCAGAGGCGGGGGGCGGGAGACCCAGTACTTC.

The CDR3 protein is CAWGQGVSEAFF. The CDR3 nucleotides read TGTGCCTGGGGACAGGGTGTTTCTGAAGCTTTCTTT. The rearrangement links TRBV30 to TRBJ1-1, with 8 bases that match TRBD1. CDR3 length: 12 amino acids. From germline, CDR1 is GTSNPN and CDR2 SVGIG (reference sequence). V lost 5 bases, J lost 6 bases, and 5 bases stayed unmatched.